The T cell receptor (beta chain) described here comes from a study of T cells after yellow fever vaccination. This clonotype was detected a few times. The CDR3 covers 16 residues. The V and J ends lost 4 bases and 4 bases, in that order; junction bases with no gene match: 5. The germline V gene encodes CDR1 SGHKS and CDR2 YYEKEE (reference sequence). TCRdb processed the 5' RACE reads anew with MiXCR; each CDR3 protein has one entry. The sample has nearly 350,000 distinct CDR3 sequences; approximately 8% are singletons. J is TRBJ2-5 and V is TRBV5-5; TRBD2 agrees at 15 bases. This receptor was identified in a man aged 18-30 years who received the YFV17D yellow fever vaccine. The source was PBMCs, collected more than 40 days after the first yellow fever vaccination. As DNA, the CDR3 is TGTGCCAGCAGCCCCGGACTAGCGGGGGGGGTAGAGACCCAGTACTTC. Its translation is CASSPGLAGGVETQYF.